This TCR beta chain derives from a study of control samples from healthy donors and cancer patients. This CDR3 is built from 14 residues. The germline V gene has CDR1 SGHDN and CDR2 FVKESK. Trimming cost V 3 bases and J 5 bases, with 14 bases left between them. Here immunoSEQ multiplex PCR was the method, and the copy in TCRdb shows in-frame clones only, minus some. The top ten clones hold less than 15% of a sample with more than 85,000 clones, about 83% of them seen once. This chain uses TRBV14 with TRBJ2-7; D is perhaps TRBD1 (7 bases). This clonotype was sampled from a woman aged 50 to 60 in good health. The specimen was blood. DNA of the CDR3: TGTGCCAGCAGCCAGCGTCAGGGGGGCCACGAGCAGTACTTC. It codes for CASSQRQGGHEQYF.